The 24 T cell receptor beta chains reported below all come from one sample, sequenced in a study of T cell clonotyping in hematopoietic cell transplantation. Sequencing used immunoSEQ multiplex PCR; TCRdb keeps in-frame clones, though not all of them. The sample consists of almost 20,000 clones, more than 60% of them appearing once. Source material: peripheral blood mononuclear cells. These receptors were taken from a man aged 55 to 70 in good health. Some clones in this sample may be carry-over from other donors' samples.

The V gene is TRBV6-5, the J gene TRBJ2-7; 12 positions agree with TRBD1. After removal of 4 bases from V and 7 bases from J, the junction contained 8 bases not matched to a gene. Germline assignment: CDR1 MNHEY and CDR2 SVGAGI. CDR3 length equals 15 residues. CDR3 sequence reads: CASSLHRDRGQEQYF. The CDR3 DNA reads TGTGCCAGCAGTTTACACCGGGACAGGGGGCAAGAGCAGTACTTC.

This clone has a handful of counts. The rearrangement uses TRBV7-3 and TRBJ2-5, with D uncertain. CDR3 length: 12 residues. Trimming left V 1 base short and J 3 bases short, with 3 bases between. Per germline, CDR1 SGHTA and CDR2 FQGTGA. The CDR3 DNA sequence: TGTGCCAGCAGCTTAAACGAAGAGACCCAGTACTTC. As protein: CASSLNEETQYF. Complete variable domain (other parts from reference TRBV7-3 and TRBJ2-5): GAGVSQTPSNKVTEKGKYVELRCDPISGHTALYWYRQSLGQGPEFLIYFQGTGAADDSGLPNDRFFAVRPEGSVSTLKIQRTERGDSAVYLCASSLNEETQYFGPGTRLLVL.

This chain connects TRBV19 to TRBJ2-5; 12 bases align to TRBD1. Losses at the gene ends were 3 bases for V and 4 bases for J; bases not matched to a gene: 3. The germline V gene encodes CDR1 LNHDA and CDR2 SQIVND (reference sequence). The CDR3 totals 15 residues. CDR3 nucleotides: TGTGCCAGTAGTATGGGGGACAGGGGGCTAGAGACCCAGTACTTC. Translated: CASSMGDRGLETQYF.

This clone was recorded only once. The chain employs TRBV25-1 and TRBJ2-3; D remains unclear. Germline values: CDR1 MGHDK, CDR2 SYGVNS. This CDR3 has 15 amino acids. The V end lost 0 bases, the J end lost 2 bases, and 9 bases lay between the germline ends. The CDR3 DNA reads TGTGCCAGCAGTGAATATGGCAGAAACACAGATACGCAGTATTTT. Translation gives CASSEYGRNTDTQYF.

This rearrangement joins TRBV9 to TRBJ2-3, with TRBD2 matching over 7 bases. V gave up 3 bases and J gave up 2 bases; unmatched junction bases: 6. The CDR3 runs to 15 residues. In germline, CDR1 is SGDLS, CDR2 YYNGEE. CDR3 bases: TGTGCCAGCAGCGGCCCGGGGGGAACCACAGATACGCAGTATTTT. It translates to CASSGPGGTTDTQYF.

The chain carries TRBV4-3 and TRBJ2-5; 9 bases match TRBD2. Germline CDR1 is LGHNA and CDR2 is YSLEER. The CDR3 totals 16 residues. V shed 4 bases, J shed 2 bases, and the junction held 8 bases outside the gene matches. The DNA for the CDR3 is TGCGCCAGCAGCCGAGGTGGGCTAGCGGGACAAGAGACCCAGTACTTC. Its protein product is CASSRGGLAGQETQYF.

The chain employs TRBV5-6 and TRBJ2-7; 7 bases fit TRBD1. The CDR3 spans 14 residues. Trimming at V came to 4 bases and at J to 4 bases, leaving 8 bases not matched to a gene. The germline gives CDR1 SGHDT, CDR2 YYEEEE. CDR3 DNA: TGTGCCAGCAGCCCGGGACAGACTTGGTACGAGCAGTACTTC. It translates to CASSPGQTWYEQYF.

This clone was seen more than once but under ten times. The CDR3 bases are TGTGCCAGCAGCCAGGGAATGGGGGACTACGAGCAGTACTTC. Translating it yields CASSQGMGDYEQYF. The chain couples TRBV5-4 to TRBJ2-7; D may correspond to TRBD1 or TRBD2 (5 bases each). The CDR3 length is 14 residues. The V gene's germline CDR1 is SGHNT and CDR2 YYREEE (reference sequence). The V end lost 4 bases, the J end lost 3 bases, and 14 bases lay between the germline ends. The full variable domain, with the rest looked up from reference TRBV5-4 and TRBJ2-7, is ETGVTQSPTHLIKTRGQQVTLRCSSQSGHNTVSWYQQALGQGPQFIFQYYREEENGRGNFPPRFSGLQFPNYSSELNVNALELDDSALYLCASSQGMGDYEQYFGPGTRLTVT.

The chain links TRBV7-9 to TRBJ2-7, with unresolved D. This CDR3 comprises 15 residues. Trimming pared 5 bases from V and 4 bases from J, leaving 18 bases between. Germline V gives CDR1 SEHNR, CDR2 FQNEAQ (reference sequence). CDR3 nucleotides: TGTGCCAGCAGCCCATATGTGGGGATCGGGTACGAGCAGTACTTC. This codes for CASSPYVGIGYEQYF.

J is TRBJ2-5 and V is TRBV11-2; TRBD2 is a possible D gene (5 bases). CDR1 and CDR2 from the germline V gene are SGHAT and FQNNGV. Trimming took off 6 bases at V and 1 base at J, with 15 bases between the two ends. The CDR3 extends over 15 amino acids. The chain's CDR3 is CASRTSGRAQETQYF. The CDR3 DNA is TGTGCCAGCAGAACAAGCGGTCGGGCCCAAGAGACCCAGTACTTC.

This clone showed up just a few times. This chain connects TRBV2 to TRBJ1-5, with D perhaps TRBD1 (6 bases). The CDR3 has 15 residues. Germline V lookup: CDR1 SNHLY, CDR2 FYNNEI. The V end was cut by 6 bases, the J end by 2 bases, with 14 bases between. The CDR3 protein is CASRGTKGRNQPQHF. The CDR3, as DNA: TGTGCCAGCAGGGGGACAAAGGGGCGCAATCAGCCCCAGCATTTT.

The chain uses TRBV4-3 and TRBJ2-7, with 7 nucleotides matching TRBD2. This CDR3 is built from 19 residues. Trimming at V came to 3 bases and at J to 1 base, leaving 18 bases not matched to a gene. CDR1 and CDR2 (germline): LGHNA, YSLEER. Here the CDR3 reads CASSQGIVWRREPSYEQYF. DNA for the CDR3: TGCGCCAGCAGCCAGGGAATAGTTTGGCGGCGGGAGCCTTCCTACGAGCAGTACTTC.

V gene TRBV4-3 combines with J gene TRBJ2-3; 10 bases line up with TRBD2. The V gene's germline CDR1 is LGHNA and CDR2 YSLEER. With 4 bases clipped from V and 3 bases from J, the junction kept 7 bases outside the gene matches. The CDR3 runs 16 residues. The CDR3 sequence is CASSLTIAGGTDTQYF. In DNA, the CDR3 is TGCGCCAGCAGCCTAACTATAGCGGGAGGTACAGATACGCAGTATTTT.

In DNA form, the CDR3 reads TGTGCCAGCTCACCACCAGGGGGAGACTACGAGCAGTACTTC. As protein: CASSPPGGDYEQYF. The gene calls are TRBV18 and TRBJ2-7; D perhaps matches TRBD1 (6 bases). In germline, CDR1 is KGHSH, CDR2 LQKENI. CDR3 length equals 14 residues. V was pared by 0 bases and J by 3 bases, with 9 bases between.

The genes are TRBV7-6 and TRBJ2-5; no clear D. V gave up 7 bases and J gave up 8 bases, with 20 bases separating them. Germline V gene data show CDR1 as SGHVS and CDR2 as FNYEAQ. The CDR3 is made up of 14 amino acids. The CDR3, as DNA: TGTGCCAGCACCGGCGCCCCCGGGCTAACTACCCAGTACTTC. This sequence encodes CASTGAPGLTTQYF.

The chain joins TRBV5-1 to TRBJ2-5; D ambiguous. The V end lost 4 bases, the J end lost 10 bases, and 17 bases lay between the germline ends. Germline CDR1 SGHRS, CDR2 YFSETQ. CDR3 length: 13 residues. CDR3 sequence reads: CASSPPTRFSQYF. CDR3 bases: TGCGCCAGCAGCCCCCCAACCCGATTTAGCCAGTACTTC. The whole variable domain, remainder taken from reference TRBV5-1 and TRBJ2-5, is KAGVTQTPRYLIKTRGQQVTLSCSPISGHRSVSWYQQTPGQGLQFLFEYFSETQRNKGNFPGRFSGRQFSNSRSEMNVSTLELGDSALYLCASSPPTRFSQYFGPGTRLLVL.

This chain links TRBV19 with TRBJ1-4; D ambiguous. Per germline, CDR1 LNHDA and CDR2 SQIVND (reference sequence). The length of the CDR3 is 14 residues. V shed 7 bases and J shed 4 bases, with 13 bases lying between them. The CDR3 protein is CASKGTASNEKLFF. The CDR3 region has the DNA TGTGCCAGTAAGGGAACAGCGAGTAATGAAAAACTGTTTTTT.

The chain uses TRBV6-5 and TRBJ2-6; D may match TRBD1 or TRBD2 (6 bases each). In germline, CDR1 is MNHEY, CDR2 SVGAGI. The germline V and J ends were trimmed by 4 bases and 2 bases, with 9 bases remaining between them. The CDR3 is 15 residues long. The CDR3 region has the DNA TGTGCCAGCAGTTTAGGGGGGACTGGGGCCAACGTCCTGACTTTC. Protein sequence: CASSLGGTGANVLTF.

The DNA for the CDR3 is TGTGCCTGGAGTCCGGGGGAGACCCAGTACTTC. The encoded protein is CAWSPGETQYF. This chain connects TRBV30 to TRBJ2-5, with a tentative D call TRBD2 (5 bases). The CDR3 consists of 11 residues. The germline gives CDR1 GTSNPN, CDR2 SVGIG (reference sequence). Deletions cut 2 bases from V and 5 bases from J, with 6 bases between.

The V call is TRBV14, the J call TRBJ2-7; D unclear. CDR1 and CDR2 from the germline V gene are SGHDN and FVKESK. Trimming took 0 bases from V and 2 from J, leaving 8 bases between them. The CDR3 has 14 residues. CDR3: CASSQDLPPYEQYF. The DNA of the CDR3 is TGTGCCAGCAGCCAAGATCTCCCGCCCTACGAGCAGTACTTC.

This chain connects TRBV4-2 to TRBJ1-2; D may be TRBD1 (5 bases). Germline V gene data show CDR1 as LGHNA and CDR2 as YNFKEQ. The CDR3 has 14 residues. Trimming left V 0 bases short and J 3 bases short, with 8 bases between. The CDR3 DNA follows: TGTGCCAGCAGCCAAGATCGGGGCCACTATGGCTACACCTTC. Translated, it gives CASSQDRGHYGYTF.

The CDR3 sequence: CASSATDLNTEAFF. In DNA, the CDR3 is TGTGCCAGCAGTGCGACAGACTTGAACACTGAAGCTTTCTTT. The V and J genes are TRBV27 and TRBJ1-1, with a tentative D call TRBD1 (5 bases). Germline V gives CDR1 MNHEY, CDR2 SMNVEV (reference sequence). Trimming removed 5 bases at V and 0 bases at J, with 10 bases between. CDR3 size: 14 residues.

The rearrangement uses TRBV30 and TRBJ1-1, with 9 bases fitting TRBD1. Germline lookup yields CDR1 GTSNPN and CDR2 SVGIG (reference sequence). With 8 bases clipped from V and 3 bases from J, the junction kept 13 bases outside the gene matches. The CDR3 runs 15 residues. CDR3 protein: CATTGGIRGDTEAFF. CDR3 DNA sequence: TGTGCCACTACAGGGGGCATTAGAGGGGACACTGAAGCTTTCTTT.

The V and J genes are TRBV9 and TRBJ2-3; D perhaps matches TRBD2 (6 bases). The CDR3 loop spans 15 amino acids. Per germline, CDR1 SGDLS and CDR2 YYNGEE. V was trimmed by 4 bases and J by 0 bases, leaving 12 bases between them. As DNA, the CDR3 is TGTGCCAGCAGCAAAGGGAGCGGGAGCACAGATACGCAGTATTTT. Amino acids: CASSKGSGSTDTQYF.